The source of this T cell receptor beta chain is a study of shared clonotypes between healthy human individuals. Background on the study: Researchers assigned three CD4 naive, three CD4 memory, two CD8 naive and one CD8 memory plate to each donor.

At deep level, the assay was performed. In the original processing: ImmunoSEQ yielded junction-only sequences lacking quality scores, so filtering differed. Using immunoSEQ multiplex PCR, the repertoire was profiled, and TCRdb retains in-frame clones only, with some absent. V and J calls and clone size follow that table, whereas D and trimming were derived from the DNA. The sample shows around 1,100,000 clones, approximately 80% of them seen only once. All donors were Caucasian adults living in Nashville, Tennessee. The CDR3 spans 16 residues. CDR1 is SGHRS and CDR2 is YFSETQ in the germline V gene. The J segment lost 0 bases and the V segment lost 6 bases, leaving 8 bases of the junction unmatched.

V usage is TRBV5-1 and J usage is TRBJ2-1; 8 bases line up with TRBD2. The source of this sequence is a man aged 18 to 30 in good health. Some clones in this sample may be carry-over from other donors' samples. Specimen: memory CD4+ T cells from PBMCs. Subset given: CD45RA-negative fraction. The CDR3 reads CASTPGGASSYNEQFF. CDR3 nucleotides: TGCGCCAGCACCCCGGGGGGGGCGAGCTCCTACAATGAGCAGTTCTTC.